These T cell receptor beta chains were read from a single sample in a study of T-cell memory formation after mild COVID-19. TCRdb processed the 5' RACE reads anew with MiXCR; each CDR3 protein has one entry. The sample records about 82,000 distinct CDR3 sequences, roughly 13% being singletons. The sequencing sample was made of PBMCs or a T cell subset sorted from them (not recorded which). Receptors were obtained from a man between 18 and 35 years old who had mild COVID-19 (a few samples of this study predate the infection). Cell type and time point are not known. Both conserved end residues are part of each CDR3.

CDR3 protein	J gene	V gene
CASSPVPEQFF	TRBJ2-1	TRBV18
CASQGAAGMYEQFF	TRBJ2-1	TRBV7-9
CASSLETVGNVLTF	TRBJ2-6	TRBV5-4
CASSSTRTGVISEKLFF	TRBJ1-4	TRBV7-9
CASSQVRDTQYF	TRBJ2-3	TRBV6-2/TRBV6-3
CASSSDRGVSQETQYF	TRBJ2-5	TRBV7-8
CASSPLSGDTEAFF	TRBJ1-1	TRBV7-3
CASSLDTSGGSRGDTQYF	TRBJ2-3	TRBV5-6
CASSFAGGGNEQFF	TRBJ2-1	TRBV7-8
CSVDWGAIEQFF	TRBJ2-1	TRBV29-1
CASSVQTTGEAFF	TRBJ1-1	TRBV6-2/TRBV6-3
CASSPLNNQPQHF	TRBJ1-5	TRBV18
CASSFTGGIGGYTF	TRBJ1-2	TRBV12-3/TRBV12-4
CASSDSTSAGELFF	TRBJ2-2	TRBV6-4
CSADSQASAGEQYF	TRBJ2-7	TRBV20-1
CASVNTGTGDLLF	TRBJ1-2	TRBV28
CASSLNEGARRDTQYF	TRBJ2-3	TRBV7-6
CASSFTGTEVNEQFF	TRBJ2-1	TRBV5-1